This T cell receptor (beta chain) was captured in a study of cytomegalovirus exposure and HLA in healthy donors. Study information: Among around 180 million T cells, an earlier analysis found roughly 100 million unique TCR beta sequences.

Germline CDR1 reads SGHDT; CDR2 reads YYEEEE. V was pared by 0 bases and J by 5 bases, with 8 bases of the junction left unmatched. This CDR3 has 16 amino acids. General study findings and limits: It was only CMV serostatus that was available as immune exposure information. V segments that were indistinguishable, TRBV6-2 and TRBV6-3 among them, were omitted from analysis. Using the classifier, cytomegalovirus status was reportedly diagnosed with high specificity and sensitivity.

Notes on this clone: The antigen is unknown.

Vbeta (60) and Jbeta (13) primers were used in the PCR. Some clones are missing from TCRdb's copy, which holds only in-frame ones; the method was immunoSEQ multiplex PCR. The top ten clones hold roughly 6.5% of a sample with 150,000 to 200,000 clones, 70% to 85% of them seen once. The sequence derives from a man over 45 in good health and CMV-seropositive. The sequenced sample was PBMCs. V usage is TRBV5-6 and J usage is TRBJ2-7; 10 bases fit TRBD1. The CDR3 reads CASSLARGTGAHEQYF. CDR3 sequence (DNA): TGTGCCAGCAGCTTGGCTCGGGGGACAGGGGCCCACGAGCAGTACTTC.